The next 24 T cell receptor beta chains were all read from a single sample in a study of blood T cells in healthy people across ages. Using a J-beta primer mix together with a sample-barcoded 5' primer, a second PCR was run for roughly 6 to 11 cycles. From the 5' RACE reads, TCRdb called clonotypes with MiXCR, one entry per CDR3 protein. There are 1.5 million to 2 million distinct CDR3 sequences in the sample; around half occur only once, and over 2% lies in the top ten. What was sequenced was blood. These receptors originate from a woman aged 40 to 50 in good health.

There are a few counts of this clonotype. V and J are TRBV27 and TRBJ1-4, with unresolved D. Per germline, CDR1 MNHEY and CDR2 SMNVEV (reference sequence). CDR3 length: 14 amino acids. Between the trimmed V and J ends, which lost 3 bases and 6 bases, there was a span of 11 bases. DNA of the CDR3: TGTGCCAGCAGTTTCCGAGGACGGGATGAAAAACTGTTTTTT. Translated: CASSFRGRDEKLFF.

The chain employs TRBV27 and TRBJ2-7; D gene ambiguous. The length of the CDR3 is 13 residues. Deletions cut 5 bases from V and 5 bases from J, with 13 bases between. CDR1 is MNHEY, CDR2 SMNVEV, per germline (reference sequence). CDR3 DNA sequence: TGTGCCAGCAGTCCGGGCCAAACGGACGAGCAGTACTTC. The encoded protein is CASSPGQTDEQYF.

V is TRBV20-1 and J is TRBJ2-3; D not resolved. In germline, CDR1 is DFQATT, CDR2 SNEGSKA (reference sequence). The CDR3 contains 13 residues. V was trimmed by 3 bases and J by 6 bases, leaving 13 bases between them. CDR3 sequence (DNA): TGCAGTGCTAGGTTAGGTGGGTTGGATACGCAGTATTTT. Its protein is CSARLGGLDTQYF.

This clonotype was seen many times. Sequence at one end of the junction differs from germline and may be a read error. The V call is TRBV4-1, the J call TRBJ2-7, with 7 bases identical to TRBD1. This CDR3 spans 13 amino acids. Germline values: CDR1 MGHRA, CDR2 YSYEKL. The CDR3 bases are TGTGCCAGCAGCCAAGGGGGCGGAGGCGAGCAGTACTTC. This translates into CASSQGGGGEQYF.

The gene calls are TRBV7-9 and TRBJ1-2; perhaps TRBD1 as D (5 bases). V dropped 5 bases and J dropped 8 bases, with 18 bases sitting between them. Germline loops: CDR1 SEHNR, CDR2 FQNEAQ (reference sequence). The CDR3 is 14 residues long. The CDR3 is CASSRQLDLGGYTF. The DNA of the CDR3 is TGTGCCAGCAGCCGACAGTTAGACCTGGGAGGCTACACCTTC.

The J gene is TRBJ2-5, the V gene TRBV10-3; the D gene is possibly TRBD1 (6 bases). V lost 4 bases, J lost 4 bases, and 13 bases lay in between. This CDR3 comprises 14 residues. Germline CDR1 ENHRY, CDR2 SYGVKD. CDR3 amino acids: CAISAGQQLETQYF. CDR3 in DNA: TGTGCCATCAGTGCCGGACAGCAATTAGAGACCCAGTACTTC.

The gene calls are TRBV3-1 and TRBJ1-2; D gene uncertain. CDR1 LGHDT and CDR2 YNNKEL come from the germline V gene (reference sequence). V lost 2 bases and J lost 6, with 13 bases in between. CDR3 length: 14 residues. CDR3 sequence: CASSQTSGRDGYTF. The DNA for the CDR3 is TGTGCCAGCAGCCAAACCTCGGGCCGCGATGGCTACACCTTC.

The chain uses TRBV12-5 and TRBJ2-3; D is perhaps TRBD1 (6 bases). Germline V gene sequence: CDR1 LGHNT, CDR2 FRNRAP. Trimming shortened V by 9 bases and J by 1 base, and 17 bases separated the two germline ends. The CDR3 is made up of 15 amino acids. The CDR3 coding sequence is TGTGCTAGCGGAACGGACAGCGGTCGCACAGATACGCAGTATTTT. It codes for CASGTDSGRTDTQYF.

The rearrangement links TRBV29-1 to TRBJ1-2, with D possibly matching TRBD1 (5 bases). The CDR3 length is 13 residues. Germline CDR1 is SQVTM and CDR2 is ANQGSEA. Trimming removed 2 bases from V and 3 bases from J, with 10 bases in between. The CDR3 DNA reads as TGCAGCGTTGAACTGGGAGGGGACTATGGCTACACCTTC. Its protein product is CSVELGGDYGYTF.

The rearrangement joins TRBV28 to TRBJ2-5; TRBD2 aligns across 9 bases. The end of the DNA aligns better with TRBJ2-7, so the J call may be wrong. CDR1 and CDR2 (germline): MDHEN, SYDVKM. The CDR3 extends over 16 amino acids. The CDR3 bases are TGTGCCAGCAGTTTGGAGCTAGCGGGGACCCCCTACGAGCAGTACTTC. Its translation: CASSLELAGTPYEQYF.

V usage is TRBV20-1 and J usage is TRBJ2-1; D unclear. The CDR3 contains 18 residues. Germline CDR1 reads DFQATT; CDR2 reads SNEGSKA (reference sequence). The V and J ends lost 3 bases and 0 bases respectively, with 21 bases between them. CDR3 sequence: CSARGNHGPPSSYNEQFF. The CDR3 coding sequence is TGCAGTGCTAGGGGGAATCACGGACCCCCGAGCTCCTACAATGAGCAGTTCTTC.

The chain joins TRBV28 to TRBJ2-5; TRBD2 matches 7 bases. The ends lost 3 bases at V and 1 base at J; junction bases unmatched: 5. The CDR3 runs 15 residues. Germline CDR1 and CDR2: MDHEN and SYDVKM. DNA for the CDR3: TGTGCCAGCAGTTTGCTAGCGGATTCCCAAGAGACCCAGTACTTC. Translation: CASSLLADSQETQYF.

The sample holds a few counts of this clonotype. The chain carries TRBV29-1 and TRBJ1-2; perhaps TRBD1 as D (5 bases). Deletions cut 5 bases from V and 0 bases from J, with 16 bases between. This CDR3 has 15 residues. CDR1 and CDR2 from the germline V gene are SQVTM and ANQGSEA. CDR3 DNA: TGCAGCGTTACCAGTGGCCAGGGAGCTAACTATGGCTACACCTTC. This codes for CSVTSGQGANYGYTF.

As regards this clonotype: Sequence at one end of the junction differs from germline and may be a read error. V and J are TRBV6-6 and TRBJ2-5; TRBD1 aligns across 8 bases. Gene TRBJ2-7 matches the end of the DNA better, so the J call may be wrong. This CDR3 has 16 amino acids. Germline CDR1 and CDR2: MNHNY and SVGAGI (reference sequence). The CDR3 loop is CAGSYGRGQVAYEQYF. The CDR3 nucleotides are TGTGCCGGCAGTTACGGTAGGGGACAGGTCGCCTACGAGCAGTACTTC.

This clonotype was seen a handful of times. This rearrangement joins TRBV4-2 to TRBJ2-1, with TRBD1 matching 10 bases. After removal of 0 bases from V and 5 bases from J, the junction contained 1 base not matched to a gene. Germline assignment: CDR1 LGHNA and CDR2 YNFKEQ. The CDR3 length is 15 residues. CDR3 sequence: CASSQDGQGDNEQFF. The CDR3 nucleotides are TGTGCCAGCAGCCAAGACGGACAGGGGGACAATGAGCAGTTCTTC.

This clonotype showed up just a few times. The V and J genes are TRBV20-1 and TRBJ2-3; 12 bases fit TRBD1. The V and J ends lost 7 bases and 3 bases, in that order; junction bases with no gene match: 2. Germline V lookup: CDR1 DFQATT, CDR2 SNEGSKA (reference sequence). The CDR3 spans 13 residues. CDR3 in amino acids: CSVGQGATDTQYF. For the CDR3, the DNA is TGCAGTGTGGGACAGGGGGCTACAGATACGCAGTATTTT.

The chain is built from TRBV28 and TRBJ1-2; 9 bases align to TRBD1. CDR1 MDHEN and CDR2 SYDVKM come from the germline V gene. The V gene end was trimmed by 6 bases and the J gene end by 7 bases; junction bases not matched to a gene: 6. CDR3 length: 13 amino acids. The CDR3 loop reads CASRTTGGSGYTF. CDR3 sequence (DNA): TGTGCCAGCAGAACTACAGGGGGCAGTGGCTACACCTTC.

This rearrangement joins TRBV7-6 to TRBJ2-5; tentative D call: TRBD2 (6 bases). V was pared by 7 bases and J by 5 bases, with 14 bases between. CDR3 length: 13 amino acids. The germline gives CDR1 SGHVS, CDR2 FNYEAQ. Written as DNA, the CDR3 is TGTGCCAGCACACTAGCCTGGGGCGAGACCCAGTACTTC. Protein: CASTLAWGETQYF.

The chain couples TRBV20-1 to TRBJ2-1, with 9 bases that match TRBD1. The CDR3 spans 14 residues. Germline CDR1 DFQATT, CDR2 SNEGSKA (reference sequence). V shed 6 bases and J 1 base; nucleotides not matched to a gene: 4. The CDR3 nucleotides read TGCAGTGCCGAGGGGACAGGGTCCTACAATGAGCAGTTCTTC. It encodes CSAEGTGSYNEQFF.

The chain uses TRBV6-6 and TRBJ2-4, with a weak D call TRBD2 (6 bases). The last part of the DNA fits TRBJ2-5 better; the J call may be wrong. Per germline, CDR1 MNHNY and CDR2 SVGAGI (reference sequence). This CDR3 spans 15 amino acids. The CDR3 spells CASSYGASVQETQYF. The DNA for the CDR3 is TGTGCCAGCAGTTACGGGGCTAGCGTTCAAGAGACCCAGTACTTC.

V and J are TRBV7-9 and TRBJ1-6; D gene unclear. This CDR3 is built from 18 residues. The ends were cut back, 1 base at V and 7 bases at J, with 20 bases in the middle. Germline V gene data show CDR1 as SEHNR and CDR2 as FQNEAQ (reference sequence). CDR3 sequence: CASSLGSWTAATNSPLHF. CDR3 nucleotide sequence: TGTGCCAGCAGCTTAGGGAGCTGGACGGCTGCGACCAATTCACCCCTCCACTTT.

This clonotype came up once. This chain links TRBV7-3 with TRBJ2-3; TRBD1 matches at 7 bases. Germline V gene sequence: CDR1 SGHTA, CDR2 FQGTGA. The CDR3 contains 15 residues. V lost 5 bases, J lost 2 bases, and 7 bases stayed unmatched. The CDR3, as DNA: TGTGCCAGCAGCCCTCAGGGACAGCCCACAGATACGCAGTATTTT. This translates into CASSPQGQPTDTQYF.

V and J are TRBV5-1 and TRBJ2-6; 7 bases line up with TRBD1. CDR1 and CDR2 (germline): SGHRS, YFSETQ. CDR3 length: 18 amino acids. V shed 4 bases, J shed 1 base, and the junction held 11 bases outside the gene matches. The CDR3 region has the DNA TGCGCCAGCAGCCCGAGGGACAGCAAACAGTCTGGGGCCAACGTCCTGACTTTC. Encoded protein: CASSPRDSKQSGANVLTF.

The table lists this clonotype with a few counts. The J gene is TRBJ2-5, the V gene TRBV7-2, with D perhaps matching TRBD2 (5 bases). Germline V gene sequence: CDR1 SGHTA, CDR2 FQGNSA. Trimming took 8 bases from V and 2 from J, leaving 15 bases between them. The length of the CDR3 is 14 residues. CDR3 loop: CASGKGRRQETQYF. The CDR3 DNA is TGTGCCAGCGGCAAAGGGAGAAGGCAAGAGACCCAGTACTTC.